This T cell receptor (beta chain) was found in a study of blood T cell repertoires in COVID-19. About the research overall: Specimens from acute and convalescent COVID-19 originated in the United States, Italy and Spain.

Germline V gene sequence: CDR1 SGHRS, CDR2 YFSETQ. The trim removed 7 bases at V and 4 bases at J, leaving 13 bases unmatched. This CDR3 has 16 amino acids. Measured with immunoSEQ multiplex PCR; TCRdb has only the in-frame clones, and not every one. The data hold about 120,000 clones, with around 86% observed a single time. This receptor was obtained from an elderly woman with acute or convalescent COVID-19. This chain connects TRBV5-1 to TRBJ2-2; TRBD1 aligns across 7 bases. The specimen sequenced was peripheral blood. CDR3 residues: CASEKRQGGSTGELFF. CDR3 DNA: TGCGCCAGCGAGAAAAGACAGGGCGGAAGCACCGGGGAGCTGTTTTTT.